This T cell receptor beta chain was identified during a study of regulatory T cells in long-lasting Graves disease. This clonotype was counted at least ten times. CDR3 length: 17 amino acids. V lost 4 bases and J lost 4, with 22 bases in between. Germline CDR1 and CDR2: KGHDR and SFDVKD. The time point was: persistent/refractory GD, antithyroid drugs over 5 years with positive TRAb. The TCR library was made from RNA that had been extracted from PBMCs in TRIzol. Construction of TCR beta libraries relied on iRepertoire HTBI primers and on Arm-PCR targeting CDR3 regions. TCRdb re-called the multiplex PCR reads with MiXCR, one entry per CDR3 protein. The repertoire holds a few hundred thousand distinct CDR3 sequences, with 20% to 25% as singletons.

The sequence was obtained from a female donor with Graves disease. The sequencing used peripheral blood mononuclear cells (PBMCs), collected when the disease was refractory, from a patient treated with antithyroid drugs. The rearrangement links TRBV24-1 to TRBJ2-7; D may be TRBD1 (5 bases). The CDR3 reads CATSETPSSLGRYEQYF. Here the CDR3 DNA reads TGTGCCACCAGTGAAACCCCGAGCAGTCTGGGGCGTTACGAGCAGTACTTC.